Below, one TCR beta chain is given with its context. This clonotype was recorded many times. The specificity of this receptor is unknown. Per-base quality was not reported, and no clone a single base away is much larger than it. This entry is derived from a study of T cells in Graves' hyperthyroidism and ophthalmopathy (dated by TCRdb to between 2019 and 2020). With regard to the full study: Peripheral blood samples were taken at the time of initial diagnosis, prior to any treatment. To identify TCR V-J signatures that set the groups apart, the researchers used a discovery cohort of 100 patients, made up of 43 with Graves' ophthalmopathy and 55 to 65 with stable Graves' hyperthyroidism. Prospective prediction of ophthalmopathy was tested in an independent validation cohort consisting of roughly 20 hyperthyroidism patients and more than 15 patients who later progressed to ophthalmopathy. The approximately 100 discovery patients were randomly split 7:3 into training and test sets. In addition, the study compared T-cell repertoires in thyroid tissue and in blood from roughly six Graves' hyperthyroidism patients. Once sampling was done, hyperthyroidism patients were given methimazole at a starting dose of 30 mg daily, whereas ophthalmopathy patients were given high-dose intravenous methylprednisolone. The paper reports TCR Vbeta CDR3 sequencing of over 130 peripheral blood samples: 43 ophthalmopathy, about 75 hyperthyroidism and approximately 17 progressor patients.

Results the study describes overall, beyond this receptor: Ophthalmopathy was separated from stable hyperthyroidism by a 13 V-J signature model, with 87.88% sensitivity and approximately 81% specificity obtained in cross-validation and 80%/75% obtained in testing. Most expanded thyroid clonotypes (frequency above 0.001) were also detected in blood, a finding suggesting that blood repertoires may reflect thyroid immune responses. In validation, the model predicted progression to ophthalmopathy a median of approximately 6.6 months before onset, with approximately 68% sensitivity and around 76% specificity. Sample size was not statistically predetermined, and blinding of investigators to group allocation was not performed.

Moderately to severely active disease, a Clinical Activity Score of at least 3, a NOSPECS grade of at least 4, and a duration under 3 months were present in ophthalmopathy patients. Patients with uncontrolled infections, other autoimmune diseases, pregnancy or lactation were excluded. Clinical symptoms, serum thyroxine and TRAb, thyroid ultrasound, and orbital computed tomography formed the basis for the diagnoses. Ficoll-Paque density gradient centrifugation was used to isolate PBMCs from about 10 ml of fresh peripheral blood. Total RNA was extracted with Trizol reagent, and quality was checked on an Agilent 2100 Bioanalyzer. CDR3 length: 15 amino acids, cysteine to phenylalanine. Of all the DNA, just the CDR3 is kept, 45 bases in frame from base 1. CDR1 SEHNR and CDR2 FQNEAQ are derived from the germline V gene (reference sequence). The V and J ends are trimmed by 5 bases and 3 bases, leaving 16 bases between them.

TCR beta CDR3 regions were amplified from RNA transcripts. For the first round of RT-PCR on the TCR CDR3, the HTBI primer set was used together with the Qiagen OneStep RT-PCR kit. The libraries were constructed in a second round of multiplex PCR and then size-selected and purified. The libraries were sequenced on an Illumina HiSeq2000 using paired-end 100 bp reads. In the authors' own workflow: SOAPnuke was used to process the raw data, throwing out any read that contained adapters or uncalled bases, had a mean Phred below 15, or lacked an exact constant-primer or identifier match. High-quality paired reads were merged with COPE v1.2.5, and unique nucleotide sequences were defined as clonotypes. MiTCR v1.1 was used to align the clonotypes against IMGT TRBV, TRBD and TRBJ reference segments. Only V-J combinations with frequency above 0.0001, covering approximately 99% of repertoires, were analysed. The TCS score was defined as F50 (clonal expansion) divided by E x V (chaos), with BLOSUM62-based TCRdist calculated between CDR3 peptides within each V-J. Welch's t-statistics and random forest reduced approximately 520 V-J features to 10 to 15, which were used in a naive Bayes classifier (R e1071). TCRdb reworked the public reads: Q25 trimming with fastp, MiXCR clone assembly, productive beta chains retained. Rows are unified per CDR3 protein, each entry keeping the most common DNA and genes. TCRdb, rather than the study authors, made the V and J calls. The table for this sample lists around 490,000 distinct CDR3 sequences; 20% of them were counted only once. The ten largest make up about 45% of the sample.

This receptor was obtained from a man aged 40-49 years with Graves' ophthalmopathy. The chain joins TRBV7-9 to TRBJ1-1, with the D segment identity uncertain. The sample consisted of blood. At the DNA level, the sequence is TGTGCCAGCAGCCGAGTTCCCGGGAGGCACACTGAAGCTTTCTTT. It encodes CASSRVPGRHTEAFF. The entire variable domain, with the stretches around the CDR3 drawn from the reference TRBV7-9 and TRBJ1-1 proteins, is DTGVSQNPRHKITKRGQNVTFRCDPISEHNRLYWYRQTLGQGPEFLTYFQNEAQLEKSRLLSDRFSAERPKGSFSTLEIQRTEQGDSAMYLCASSRVPGRHTEAFFGQGTRLTVV.